This TCR beta chain was profiled in a study of blood T cell repertoires in COVID-19 (dated by TCRdb to between 2020 and 2021). Concerning the study at large: The collaborator samples originated in the United States, Italy and Spain and spanned the acute and convalescent phases of COVID-19. The material from the prospective study consisted of cDNA or gDNA derived from T cells, B-cell-depleted T cells, or PBMCs. A freely available public database, intended as a resource for researchers studying the immune response to SARS-CoV-2, is where the repertoires were released. The dataset comprised deeply sampled blood TCRbeta repertoires from subjects exposed to, actively infected with, or recovered from COVID-19. Where available, HLA class I and class II types were obtained from metadata supplied by the sample provider rather than from assay-based typing. A de-identified subject ID, COVID-19 status, age in years and sex were almost always included in the sample metadata. The samples were drawn from two sources: the first 160 participants of the ongoing ImmuneRACE study, and 1,000 to 1,500 subjects contributed by 6 global collaborators. The investigation overall reported the following: The amount of clinical and demographic metadata varied by source and participant and was provided uncurated.

Collaborating institutions collected whole blood in K2EDTA tubes following their own protocols. For TCRbeta analysis, collaborators shipped samples in one of three forms: frozen whole blood, isolated PBMCs, or DNA extracted from either of those sample types. The CDR3 spans 16 residues, from the cysteine through the phenylalanine. This entry keeps only the CDR3 DNA: 48 bases, framed from base 1. A distance of 16 bases separates the germline ends of V and J, which lose 0 bases and 7 bases respectively. CDR1 and CDR2, looked up from the germline V gene, are MNHNS and SASEGT. This clone has only a few counts. The antigen this receptor binds is unknown. One base away there is no much larger clone; base qualities are not given. TCRbeta CDR3 regions were amplified from genomic DNA using the immunoSEQ Assay, a bias-controlled multiplex PCR. Turning to the authors' computational methods: Within the assay, amplification of reference gene primers was used to estimate how many nucleated cells each sample contained. To quantify the absolute abundance of each unique TCRbeta CDR3 rearrangement, sequence reads were collapsed and filtered. Productive Simpson clonality was computed per sample as the square root of Simpson's diversity index over productive rearrangements. TCRdb carries this immuneACCESS record with in-frame sequences only. Its versions omit some clonotypes, under half of them owing to an unresolved V gene in the studies checked, with the rest unexplained. Clone size and the V and J calls come from that table; the DNA yielded D and trimming. The sample has around 160,000 clones on record, approximately 90% of them singletons. Roughly 0.99% of the sample goes to the ten largest clones.

The rearranged segments are TRBV6-1 and TRBJ2-1; possibly the D gene is TRBD2, per 5 matching bases. The source material was peripheral blood. The TCR was taken from a man aged 18 to 29 with acute or convalescent COVID-19. Here is the DNA: TGTGCCAGCAGTGAAGCCGAGGGCTTGATTAGAAATGAGCAGTTCTTC. Its translation is CASSEAEGLIRNEQFF.